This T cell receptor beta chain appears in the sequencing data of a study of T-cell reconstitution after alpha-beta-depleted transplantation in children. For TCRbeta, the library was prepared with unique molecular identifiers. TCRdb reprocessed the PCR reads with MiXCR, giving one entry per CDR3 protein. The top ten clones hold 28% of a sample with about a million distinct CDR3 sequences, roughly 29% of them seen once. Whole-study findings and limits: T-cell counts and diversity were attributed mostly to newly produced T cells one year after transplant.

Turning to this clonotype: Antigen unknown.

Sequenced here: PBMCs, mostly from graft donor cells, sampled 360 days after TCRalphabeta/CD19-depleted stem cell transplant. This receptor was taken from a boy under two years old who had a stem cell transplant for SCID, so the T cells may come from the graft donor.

The CDR3 DNA follows: TGTGCCAGCAGCCAAGAGGGCCGACAGTTCTCTGGGGCCAACGTCCTGACTTTC. Its translation is CASSQEGRQFSGANVLTF. The genes are TRBV14 and TRBJ2-6; the D gene is possibly TRBD1 (5 bases). V shed 0 bases and J shed 0 bases, with 12 bases lying between them. The germline V gene has CDR1 SGHDN and CDR2 FVKESK. This CDR3 is built from 18 residues.